This passage covers 7 T cell receptor beta chains from one sample sequenced in a study of blood T cell repertoires in COVID-19. Clones were read by immunoSEQ multiplex PCR, and TCRdb kept only the in-frame ones, dropping some. The profile shows 150,000 to 200,000 clones, roughly 86% of them singletons. Sequenced: peripheral blood. Receptor source: a woman of 80 years or more in a cohort sampled during active or convalescent COVID-19.

In this sample, this clone turned up once. The chain employs TRBV6-5 and TRBJ1-1; 7 bases match TRBD1. CDR1 MNHEY and CDR2 SVGAGI come from the germline V gene. The CDR3 covers 12 residues. V was pared by 5 bases and J by 9 bases, with 6 bases of the junction left unmatched. This chain's CDR3 is CASSPSTGKAFF. DNA of the CDR3: TGTGCCAGCAGTCCCTCGACAGGGAAAGCTTTCTTT.

The V and J genes are TRBV5-1 and TRBJ2-7; perhaps TRBD2 as D (5 bases). CDR1 is SGHRS, CDR2 YFSETQ, per germline. V was cut by 0 bases and J by 4 bases, with 11 bases left in between. The CDR3 is 14 amino acids. The CDR3 protein is CASSLGTGGYEQYF. The DNA for the CDR3 is TGCGCCAGCAGCTTGGGAACTGGCGGGTACGAGCAGTACTTC.

The rearrangement uses TRBV20-1 and TRBJ1-5; D is unresolved. Trimming removed 3 bases at V and 6 bases at J, with 21 bases between. The CDR3 contains 16 residues. The germline V gene has CDR1 DFQATT and CDR2 SNEGSKA (reference sequence). The CDR3 region is CSASGGPGRVVQPQHF. CDR3 nucleotides: TGCAGTGCTAGTGGTGGTCCGGGGAGGGTTGTTCAGCCCCAGCATTTT.

The chain has TRBV6-2 or TRBV6-3 and TRBJ2-3; 9 nucleotides align to TRBD2. Germline values: CDR1 MNHEY, CDR2 SVGEGT. CDR3 length: 17 amino acids. V shed 4 bases and J 7 bases; nucleotides not matched to a gene: 15. CDR3: CASSSSAERGAPHTQYF. The DNA of the CDR3 is TGTGCCAGCAGTTCGTCGGCAGAGCGGGGGGCGCCGCATACGCAGTATTTT.

The V call is TRBV24-1, the J call TRBJ1-1; D ambiguous. This CDR3 region has 12 residues. Trimming removed 2 bases at V and 4 bases at J, with 4 bases between. The V gene's germline CDR1 is KGHDR and CDR2 SFDVKD. The CDR3 is CATSDSRTEAFF. The CDR3 region has the DNA TGTGCCACCAGTGATTCCCGCACTGAAGCTTTCTTT.

The chain uses TRBV6-5 and TRBJ2-7; 7 bases match TRBD2. The ends lost 8 bases at V and 3 bases at J; junction bases unmatched: 16. Germline V CDR1 and CDR2: MNHEY, SVGAGI. The CDR3 has 16 residues. The CDR3 region is CASRFYSSSGNYEQYV. CDR3 coding DNA: TGTGCCAGCCGTTTTTACTCCTCGAGCGGGAACTACGAGCAGTACGTC.

V gene TRBV6-1 combines with J gene TRBJ2-1, with TRBD2 matching 8 bases. The CDR3 consists of 15 residues. V shed 6 bases, J shed 0 bases, and the junction held 4 bases outside the gene matches. Germline-derived CDR1 and CDR2 are MNHNS and SASEGT. CDR3 nucleotides: TGTGCCAGCAGAGCCGGGGGGGTCTCCTACAATGAGCAGTTCTTC. It is translated as CASRAGGVSYNEQFF.